This T cell receptor beta chain derives from a study of T cell clonality in common variable immunodeficiency. In germline, CDR1 is DFQATT, CDR2 SNEGSKA (reference sequence). CDR3 size: 12 residues. Trimming took 2 bases from V and 4 from J, leaving 8 bases between them. Concerning this clone itself: What it binds is unknown. The read falls 3 residues short of the CDR3 end, and the missing part is taken from the germline J gene.

Study results and limitations: Compared with healthy controls, CVID subjects showed increased TCRbeta clonality, mostly in about a third. What drives increased CVID clonality needs T cell subpopulation sequencing. Fewer deletions and N-nucleotide insertions were reportedly seen in common variable immunodeficiency TCR beta sequences. Fewer TCRbeta clones were shared among CVID subjects than controls.

TCRdb keeps only in-frame clones here, not all; method: immunoSEQ multiplex PCR. The sample includes 26,000 or so clones, none of them occurring once. Reduced serum IgG, IgA and/or IgM plus specific antibody deficiency defined CVID. This chain joins TRBV20-1 and TRBJ2-5, with D possibly being TRBD1 (5 bases). The sample consisted of peripheral blood mononuclear cells. The sequence was obtained from a human donor with common variable immunodeficiency. CDR3 DNA (partial): TGCAGTGCTAGAAGGGGTGTAGAGACC. Translating gives CSARRGVET. The CDR3 as a whole reads CSARRGVETQYF.